This TCR beta chain is drawn from a study of blood T cells in healthy people across ages. Findings and caveats of the study: Whereas aged donors had fewer naive CD4+ cells, long-lived donors had more of them and higher diversity.

Each sample used at least 6 million PBMCs. Next came a second PCR, run for about 7 to 12 cycles, which used a sample-barcoded 5' primer along with a J-beta primer mix. Template switching added a 12-random-nucleotide identifier to every cDNA molecule. There were at least 2.5 million CDR3-containing paired-end reads obtained from each sample. TCRdb re-called the 5' RACE reads with MiXCR, one entry per CDR3 protein. The sample holds fewer than 1.5 million distinct CDR3 sequences, approximately 38% seen once. As concerns this clonotype: What it recognizes is unknown.

The germline V and J ends were trimmed by 0 bases and 3 bases, with 12 bases remaining between them. This CDR3 region has 15 residues. Germline V gene data show CDR1 as SGHRS and CDR2 as YFSETQ. Material for sequencing was blood. The sequence came from a woman between 18 and 30 years old in good health. V and J are TRBV5-1 and TRBJ1-1; no firm D call. The CDR3 reads CASSLAGTVYTEAFF. The DNA of the CDR3 is TGCGCCAGCAGCTTGGCCGGAACGGTCTACACTGAAGCTTTCTTT.